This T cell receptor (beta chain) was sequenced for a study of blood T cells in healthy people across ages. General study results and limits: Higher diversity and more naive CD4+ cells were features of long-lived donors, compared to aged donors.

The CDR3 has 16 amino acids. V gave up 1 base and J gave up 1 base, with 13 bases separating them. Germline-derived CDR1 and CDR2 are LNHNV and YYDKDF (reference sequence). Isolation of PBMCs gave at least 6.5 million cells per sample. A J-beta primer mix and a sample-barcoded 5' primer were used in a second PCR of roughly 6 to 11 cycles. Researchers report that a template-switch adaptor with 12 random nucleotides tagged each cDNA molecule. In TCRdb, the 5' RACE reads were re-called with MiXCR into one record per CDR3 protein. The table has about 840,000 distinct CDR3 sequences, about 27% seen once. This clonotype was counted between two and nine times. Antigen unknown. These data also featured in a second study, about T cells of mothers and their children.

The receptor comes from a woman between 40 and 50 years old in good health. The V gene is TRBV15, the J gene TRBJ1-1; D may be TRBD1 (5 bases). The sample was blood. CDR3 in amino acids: CATSRGKGSPNTEAFF. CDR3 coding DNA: TGTGCCACCAGCAGAGGAAAGGGGTCCCCGAACACTGAAGCTTTCTTT.